This TCR beta chain was sequenced in a study of response to subunit inactivated influenza vaccine. Via MiXCR, TCRdb re-called the RT-PCR reads, giving one row per CDR3 protein. The sample has 400,000 to 550,000 distinct CDR3 sequences, about 25% seen once. The sample holds a few counts of this clonotype. Antigen unknown. The CDR3 spans 13 residues. Germline V CDR1 and CDR2: SGHVS, FQNEAQ. V was shortened by 1 base and J by 6 bases, with 10 bases between the two germline ends. Findings and limits, study-wide: Authors proposed each seasonal influenza vaccination draws in few new T cells.

The material was CD4+ T cells sorted from PBMCs, obtained roughly 5 days after vaccination. This receptor was identified in a man in his fifties or sixties who received an inactivated influenza vaccine. The chain carries TRBV7-8 and TRBJ2-7; unclear D gene. The CDR3 sequence: CASSLVVGSEQYF. CDR3 DNA: TGTGCCAGCAGCTTAGTTGTAGGAAGCGAGCAGTACTTC.